The source of this T cell receptor beta chain is a study of PD-1 blockade in mismatch repair-deficient tumors. Study background: Enrolled about 2013-2016, patients had progressing, pretreated mismatch repair-deficient cancers of about twelve types.

Note on this clone: Its antigen is still unknown.

Germline lookup yields CDR1 MDHEN and CDR2 SYDVKM. V lost 4 bases to trimming and J lost 2 bases, with 18 bases between them. The CDR3 loop spans 17 amino acids. The study's findings and limits: Tumor-resident clones, often absent from pretreatment blood, expanded after pembrolizumab and then contracted.

Profiling relied on immunoSEQ multiplex PCR, and the TCRdb table lists in-frame clones only, not all of them. Among roughly 120,000 clones listed, approximately 91% were seen once. The chain joins TRBV28 to TRBJ1-5, with D possibly being TRBD1 (5 bases). The sample was peripheral blood, taken 72 weeks after starting pembrolizumab. This sequence was found in an adult with mismatch repair-deficient cancer. CDR3 bases: TGTGCCAGCAGTTGGGGACCCTTAGAAGATGGCAATCAGCCCCAGCATTTT. Encoded protein: CASSWGPLEDGNQPQHF.